The clone carrying this T cell receptor (beta chain) has a count of ten or more. TCRdb reprocessed the 5' RACE reads with MiXCR, giving one entry per CDR3 protein. The profile covers under 650,000 distinct CDR3 sequences, with roughly 18% appearing a single time and around 12% taken by the ten largest. The data were obtained in a study of T-cell memory formation after mild COVID-19. CDR3 size: 15 residues. The germline V and J ends were trimmed by 4 bases and 12 bases, with 22 bases remaining between them. This clonotype was obtained from an adult woman who had mild COVID-19 (a few samples of this study predate the infection). Cell type and time point are not known. The J gene is TRBJ2-1, the V gene TRBV12-3 or TRBV12-4; D perhaps matches TRBD1 (5 bases). The sample comprised PBMCs or a T cell subset sorted from them (not recorded which). This CDR3 is CASSSDSGSRRGQFF. The CDR3 region has the DNA TGTGCCAGCAGTTCCGACAGTGGATCACGACGTGGGCAGTTCTTC.